This section outlines one TCR beta chain sequence together with its context. Its cognate antigen is unknown. The data belong to a study of cytomegalovirus exposure and HLA in healthy donors. Germline lookup yields CDR1 SGHNT and CDR2 YENEEA. The CDR3 totals 18 residues. Trimming cost V 1 base and J 6 bases, with 23 bases left between them. Study conclusions and caveats: Later, an analysis found that TCR clusters from the first cohort tended to co-occur in the roughly 110 validation repertoires. There were a few CMV-associated chains whose specificity for CMV antigens was confirmed in vitro.

The data were produced by immunoSEQ multiplex PCR, yet TCRdb's version contains in-frame clones alone and is incomplete. The sample records roughly 250,000 clones, about 90% being singletons. This chain uses TRBV11-3 with TRBJ2-3, with D possibly TRBD2 on 6 matching bases. The TCR was taken from a young woman in good health and CMV-seropositive. The specimen sequenced was PBMCs. The CDR3 loop reads CASSLVTRLGTYDDTQYF. In DNA form, the CDR3 reads TGTGCCAGCAGCTTAGTCACCCGGTTGGGGACTTATGACGATACGCAGTATTTT.